This entry concerns a single T cell receptor beta chain. Its specificity is not known. Data came from immunoSEQ multiplex PCR; TCRdb stores just in-frame clones and leaves some out. The table includes about 39,000 clones, around 96% detected once. The sample originates from a study of graft-versus-host responses after intestinal transplantation. Study details: In this cohort, recipients had multivisceral, liver-intestinal, or isolated intestinal transplants. The whole recipient group had anti-thymocyte globulin induction followed by tacrolimus and steroids for roughly 3 years.

General study points: Some patients had graft-donor T cell macrochimerism. In their allografts, the ratios of graft-versus-host to host-versus-graft T cell clones were high. Among recipient marrow samples, GvH clones were found; some appeared first in ileum or blood.

CDR3 length equals 14 residues. Germline V gene sequence: CDR1 SQVTM, CDR2 ANQGSEA. V lost 3 bases and J 6 bases, leaving 14 bases between the germline ends. Sample: unstimulated CD8+ T cells sorted from spleen or lymph node cells, taken before transplant. The genes are TRBV29-1 and TRBJ2-2; D assignment may be TRBD1 or TRBD2 (5 bases each). This receptor was identified in a human donor who was the organ donor for an intestinal transplant. The CDR3 sequence is CSVDTGTESGELFF. CDR3 DNA: TGCAGCGTTGACACCGGGACGGAATCCGGGGAGCTGTTTTTT.